This TCR beta chain comes out of a study of shared clonotypes between healthy human individuals. Study findings and constraints: The four-donor shared clonotypes exceeded non-shared clonotypes in generation probability, with non-shared ones scoring lower.

The protocol was immunoSEQ multiplex PCR, while the TCRdb copy is restricted to in-frame clones and leaves out a portion. The sample shows just over 2,000,000 clones, 95% of them seen only once. Nashville, Tennessee was home to all donors, each a Caucasian adult. The CDR3 runs to 16 residues. Looked up from germline, CDR1 is MNHNS and CDR2 is SASEGT. V dropped 3 bases and J dropped 7; count of bases not matched to a gene: 10. Concerning this clone itself: The antigen remains unidentified.

The TCR originated in a man between 18 and 29 years old in good health. The sequenced sample was naive CD4+ T cells sorted from blood. Noted subset: CD45RA+ positively selected. The rearrangement joins TRBV6-1 to TRBJ2-1; the match to TRBD1 covers 9 bases. This CDR3 reads CASSEFLGQGKNEQFF. For the CDR3, the DNA is TGTGCCAGCAGTGAGTTCCTTGGACAGGGGAAGAATGAGCAGTTCTTC.